This T cell receptor (beta chain) was sequenced in a study of memory CD4+ T cells and cytomegalovirus serostatus (dated by TCRdb to between 2018 and 2021). For the wider study: A total of roughly 35 healthy Belgian adults, of whom 9 were CMV seropositive and roughly 25 were CMV seronegative, were included in the cohort. To replicate a published TCR-based CMV serostatus classifier, the study sequenced CD4+ memory TCRbeta repertoires from a Belgian cohort whose cytomegalovirus serostatus was known.

Genomic DNA was extracted from sorted cells with the Quick-DNA Microprep Kit. Amplification of TCRbeta DNA was done with the immunoSEQ hsTCRbeta kit, following the protocol from the manufacturer. An Illumina MiSeq instrument was used to sequence the TCRbeta libraries. The study's own analysis went as follows. Removing out-of-frame sequences left 2,204,828 distinct TCRbeta sequences, an average of roughly 68,000 per individual. Each individual was scored using the number of approximately 160 previously reported CMV-associated TCRbeta sequences that the individual carried and the total number of productive distinct TCRbeta sequences. A beta-binomial model was reimplemented in Python, and scikit-learn random forests with default parameters were trained on US cohort data. Classifier performance on the Belgian cohort was summarized as median AUC with percentile confidence intervals over 10,000 bootstrap iterations. In its TCRdb copy, this immuneACCESS table keeps in-frame sequences only and misses some clones. Where compared with another copy, unresolved V genes explain less than half of these, and the others have no known cause. D and trimming come from the DNA, and the V and J calls and clone size come from that table. The sample contains tens of thousands of clones, about 80% of them found a single time. 4% to 5.5% of the sample belongs to the ten largest clones.

Single viable CD3+CD4+CD8-CD45RO+ cells were sorted as memory CD4+ T cells on a FACSAria II. CMV serostatus was assessed using a Roche Elecsys assay, by which serum IgG against CMV pp150, pp28, p38 and p52 was detected. After thawing, total CD4+ T cells were enriched by positive selection with CD4 magnetic microbeads. The samples came from a different study that was designed specifically to examine the CD4+ T cell memory repertoire. Peripheral blood mononuclear cells were isolated and cryopreserved according to standard operating procedures, and serum was kept at -80 degrees C. Staining used CD3-PerCP (BW264/56), CD4-APC (RPA-T4), CD45RO-PE (UCHT1) and CD8-Pacific Orange (3B5) antibodies, with Sytox blue excluding non-viable cells. As regards this clone: Its cognate antigen has yet to be identified. The sample holds no much larger clone one base away, and base qualities are not on file.

What the study reported, not specific to this receptor: Of over 150 previously reported CMV-associated TCRbeta sequences, about 72 appeared in the CD4+ memory repertoires, each in one to five individuals. On the Belgian cohort, the classifier based on the original framework reached a median bootstrapped AUC of roughly 0.96, with a 95% CI of 0.76-1.00. For CMV serostatus prediction, a median bootstrapped AUC of roughly 0.94 was reached with the original framework, and a median bootstrapped AUC of approximately 0.92 was reached with a US-trained random forest. Only CD4+CD45RO+ memory cells were sequenced, in contrast to the original study, which included naive and memory CD4+ and CD8+ populations. The results were read as suggesting that the CMV-associated TCR signature is, for the most part, present in the CD4+ memory repertoire.

This TCR was sampled from an adult in good health and CMV-seropositive. The specimen sequenced was memory CD4+ T cells from blood.

The nucleotides are TGTGCCAGCAAAAGGGACGGGCCCTACGAGCAGTACTTC. Its translation reads: CASKRDGPYEQYF. Recombination joined TRBV11-1 with TRBJ2-7, with a tentative D call of TRBD1 or TRBD2, each matching 5 bases. Taken from cysteine to phenylalanine, the CDR3 has 13 residues. Only CDR3 DNA is held: 39 bases, read in frame from base 1. The CDR1 and CDR2 encoded by the germline V gene (reference sequence) are SGHAT and FQDESV. The trim is 7 bases for V and 2 bases for J, with a gap of 12 bases between the germline ends. The variable domain in full, with residues beyond the CDR3 obtained from the reference TRBV11-1 and TRBJ2-7 genes, is EAEVAQSPRYKITEKSQAVAFWCDPISGHATLYWYRQILGQGPELLVQFQDESVVDDSQLPKDRFSAERLKGVDSTLKIQPAELGDSAMYLCASKRDGPYEQYFGPGTRLTVT.